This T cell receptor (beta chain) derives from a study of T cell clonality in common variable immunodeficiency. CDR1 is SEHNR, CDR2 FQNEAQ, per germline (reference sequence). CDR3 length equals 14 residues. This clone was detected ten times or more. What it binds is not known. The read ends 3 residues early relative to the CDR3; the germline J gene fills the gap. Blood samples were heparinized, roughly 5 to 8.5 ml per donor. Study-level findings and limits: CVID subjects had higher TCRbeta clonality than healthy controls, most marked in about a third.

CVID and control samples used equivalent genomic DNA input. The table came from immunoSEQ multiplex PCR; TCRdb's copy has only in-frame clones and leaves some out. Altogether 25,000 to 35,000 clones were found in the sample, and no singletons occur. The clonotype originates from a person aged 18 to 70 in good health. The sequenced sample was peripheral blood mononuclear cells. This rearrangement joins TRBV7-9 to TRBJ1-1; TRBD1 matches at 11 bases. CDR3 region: CASSLGGTGGEAFF. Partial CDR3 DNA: TGTGCCAGCAGCTTAGGAGGGACAGGGGGAGAA.